A selection of T cell receptor beta chains follows, all from one sample in a study of beta chain features in type 1 diabetes. The table came from immunoSEQ multiplex PCR; TCRdb's copy has only in-frame clones and leaves some out. The profile shows 860,000 or so clones, about a sixth of them singletons. Input material: naive CD4+ T cells from blood. The receptors were sampled from a woman aged 18-29 years in good health. Each CDR3 is given with its conserved first and last residue. D genes are given only for firm matches. Some rows mark clone size as missing; the rest say once, few, many or name a class of expanded clone.

V gene,J gene,D gene,clone size,CDR3 DNA,CDR3 protein
TRBV18,TRBJ1-1,.,few,TGTGCCAGCCGTTTGGAGCCGGGATGGACTGAAGCTTTCTTT,CASRLEPGWTEAFF
TRBV7-2,TRBJ2-7,.,.,TGTGCCAGCAGCCCGAGAAACCCGGGAGTTAATTACGAGCAGTACTTC,CASSPRNPGVNYEQYF
TRBV11-2,TRBJ2-3,.,.,TGTGCCAGCAGCTTAGCTAGGCATACGCAGTATTTT,CASSLARHTQYF
TRBV9,TRBJ2-3,TRBD2,few,TGTGCCAGCAGCTCTGGCGGGAGGACAGATACGCAGTATTTT,CASSSGGRTDTQYF
TRBV10-3,TRBJ2-3,.,few,TGTGCCATCAGTGGAGTAGAACTGAGCGCAGATACGCAGTATTTT,CAISGVELSADTQYF
TRBV19,TRBJ2-1,.,few,TGTGCCAGTAGTATTGCCTATGAGCAGTTCTTC,CASSIAYEQFF
TRBV29-1,TRBJ2-1,.,.,TGCAGCGTTGATCGGGGACATGAGCAGTTCTTC,CSVDRGHEQFF
TRBV5-1,TRBJ2-7,.,.,TGCGCCAGCAGCTTGGAGCCAGGGGAATGGAACGAGCAGTACTTC,CASSLEPGEWNEQYF
TRBV15,TRBJ1-1,.,.,TGTGCCACCAGCTCGACGTTTGGTACTGAAGCTTTCTTT,CATSSTFGTEAFF
TRBV7-9,TRBJ2-1,.,few,TGTGCCAGCAGCTTAGCCGGGGAGAGCTCCTACAATGAGCAGTTCTTC,CASSLAGESSYNEQFF
TRBV6-6,TRBJ2-7,.,.,TGTGCCAGCAGTCAAAAAAGCTCCTACGAGCAGTACTTC,CASSQKSSYEQYF
TRBV7-9,TRBJ2-2,TRBD2,.,TGTGCCAGCAGCTCGGGACTAGCGGAGAGGAACACCGGGGAGCTGTTTTTT,CASSSGLAERNTGELFF
TRBV6-1,TRBJ1-1,.,few,TGTGCCAGCAGTGATAGGGGCGGGAGGAACACTGAAGCTTTCTTT,CASSDRGGRNTEAFF
TRBV18,TRBJ1-4,.,.,TGTGCCAGCTCACCACCGCCCAAGTGGGACTACAATGAAAAACTGTTTTTT,CASSPPPKWDYNEKLFF
TRBV7-3,TRBJ2-1,TRBD2,.,TGTGCCAGCAGCTTAACTCCTAGCGGACCTTACAATGAGCAGTTCTTC,CASSLTPSGPYNEQFF
TRBV6-5,TRBJ2-1,TRBD2,.,TGTGCCAGCAGTTACCATCAAGGGACTAGTCTGGATGAGCAGTTCTTC,CASSYHQGTSLDEQFF
TRBV27,TRBJ1-2,.,few,TGTGCCAGCAGGCCGGCGCCAGCCTATGGCTACACCTTC,CASRPAPAYGYTF
TRBV4-2,TRBJ2-2,TRBD2,.,TGTGCCAGCAGCCCTCGGATAGCGGGGGACACCGGGGAGCTGTTTTTT,CASSPRIAGDTGELFF
TRBV10-2,TRBJ2-7,TRBD2,.,TGCGCCACCACACTAACTAGCGGGACCAACATCTACGAGCAGTACTTC,CATTLTSGTNIYEQYF
TRBV19,TRBJ2-3,TRBD1,.,TGTGCCAGTAGTACCGACAGGGGGAATACGCAGTATTTT,CASSTDRGNTQYF
TRBV7-9,TRBJ2-2,.,few,TGTGCCAGCAGCCAGTGGACGGCAGCTAACACCGGGGAGCTGTTTTTT,CASSQWTAANTGELFF
TRBV28,TRBJ1-4,.,.,TGTGCCAGCAGACAAGACAGCCTGGCTAATGAAAAACTGTTTTTT,CASRQDSLANEKLFF
TRBV13,TRBJ2-7,TRBD2,few,TGTGCCAGCAGCCGCCCTTCCGTGCTAGCGGGAGGGACTGGCGAGCAGTACTTC,CASSRPSVLAGGTGEQYF
TRBV28,TRBJ2-7,.,.,TGTGCCAGCAGTAGACAGTTCTACGAGCAGTACTTC,CASSRQFYEQYF
TRBV27,TRBJ1-5,TRBD1,few,TGTGCCAGCAGTTCCAACAGGGGACAGCCCCAGCATTTT,CASSSNRGQPQHF
TRBV5-4,TRBJ2-2,.,.,TGTGCCAGCAGCTTTGGATACACCGGGGAGCTGTTTTTT,CASSFGYTGELFF
TRBV9,TRBJ2-5,TRBD2,.,TGTGCCAGCAACGCAGTAGGGACTAGAATTGAGACCCAGTACTTC,CASNAVGTRIETQYF
TRBV4-2,TRBJ2-5,.,few,TGTGCCAGCAGCCAAGTAGACAGTGAAGAGACCCAGTACTTC,CASSQVDSEETQYF
TRBV21-1,TRBJ2-5,.,.,TGTGCCAGCAGCATGGTTCCGGACGAGGAAAAAGAGACCCAGTACTTC,CASSMVPDEEKETQYF
TRBV19,TRBJ2-2,TRBD2,.,TGTGCCAGTAGTATAGTGAGGACTAGCGGTACCGGGGAGCTGTTTTTT,CASSIVRTSGTGELFF
TRBV27,TRBJ2-1,.,.,TGTGCCAGCAGTTTGGACCCCTCTCGGCGGACTGAGCAGTTCTTC,CASSLDPSRRTEQFF
TRBV29-1,TRBJ1-5,.,.,TGCAGCGTCAAAGAGACAGGACTCAATCAGCCCCAGCATTTT,CSVKETGLNQPQHF
TRBV7-2,TRBJ2-6,.,.,TGTGCCAGCAGCGCGACTAGTTTCCTATACTCTGGGGCCAACGTCCTGACTTTC,CASSATSFLYSGANVLTF
TRBV7-9,TRBJ2-3,TRBD2,.,TGTGCCAGCAGCTTAGGGTATGCGGGAGGGCCATCAGATACGCAGTATTTT,CASSLGYAGGPSDTQYF